This TCR beta chain was recorded in a study of tumor and adjacent non-tumor tissue in lung cancer. Findings and limits, study-wide: Significantly higher TCR diversity was found in tumor than normal lung.

To note about this clonotype: Its antigen is not identified. A junction boundary mismatches the germline segment, possibly from a read error.

From germline, CDR1 is WSHSY and CDR2 SAAADI. This CDR3 is built from 13 residues. The library came from three nested PCR rounds adapted from ARM-PCR protocols. TCRdb reanalysed the multiplex PCR reads using MiXCR and keeps one entry per CDR3 protein. This sample has 90,000 to 100,000 distinct CDR3 sequences, with 80% found just once. The template was RNA from unsorted bulk tissue. The normal lung tissue was taken more than 3 cm from the tumor edge. The sequencing input was distant non-tumor lung tissue. The receptor was isolated from a man in his 60s with small cell lung cancer. This chain links TRBV10-2 with TRBJ2-5; the match to TRBD2 covers 7 bases. The chain's CDR3 is CASSGAVQETQYF. In DNA, the CDR3 is TGCGCTAGCAGCGGGGCGGTTCAAGAGACCCAGTACTTC.